This T cell receptor (beta chain) was sequenced during a study of read filtering for tumor transcriptome and immune sequencing. About the study: Mean patient age was approximately 66 years, range about 45 to 90; 17 male, roughly 14 female. Study-wide points: Compared with RNA-seq, IR-seq gave much higher clonotype depth and reliability.

Germline CDR1 and CDR2: SNHLY and FYNNEI. The germline V and J ends were trimmed by 4 bases and 12 bases, with 10 bases remaining between them. CDR3 length: 11 residues. Details on this clonotype: What it binds is not known. Here the CDR3 omits its conserved ending phenylalanine or tryptophan, so a read error is the likely source.

From about 400 ng of RNA, a library with molecular barcoded alpha/delta and beta/gamma adaptors was made. TCRdb re-analysed the reads in MiXCR, keeping a single row per CDR3 protein. The top ten hold more than 14% of the sample, which has about 46,000 distinct CDR3 sequences, 9.5% to 15% seen once. This rearrangement joins TRBV2 to TRBJ2-1; D gene uncertain. The sequence came from a donor aged 40 or over with multiple myeloma. Material: a population of CD138-negative cells sorted from bone marrow. The CDR3 region has the DNA TGTGCCAGCAGTGCTCGAGAATGGCAGTTCTCC. Its translation: CASSAREWQFS.